This T cell receptor (beta chain) was recorded in a study of blood T cell repertoires in COVID-19 (TCRdb year 2020). Concerning the study at large: Samples covering the acute and convalescent phases of COVID-19 were provided by collaborators in the United States, Italy and Spain. The material from the prospective study consisted of cDNA or gDNA derived from T cells, B-cell-depleted T cells, or PBMCs. Deeply sampled blood TCRbeta repertoires from subjects exposed to, actively infected with, or recovered from COVID-19 were included in the dataset. The repertoires were made available in a free public database intended to serve as a resource for research on the immune response to SARS-CoV-2. The samples were drawn from the first 160 participants of the ongoing ImmuneRACE study and from under 1,500 subjects provided by 6 global collaborators. Sample metadata almost always included a de-identified subject ID, COVID-19 status, age in years and sex. HLA class I and class II types, where available, came from metadata supplied by the sample provider rather than from assay-based typing.

Paper-wide results and their limitations: How much clinical and demographic metadata was included differed by source and by participant, and the metadata was provided uncurated.

TCRbeta CDR3 regions were amplified from genomic DNA by means of the immunoSEQ Assay, a bias-controlled multiplex PCR. As for the authors' bioinformatics: The number of nucleated cells in each sample was estimated by amplification of reference gene primers within the assay. To quantify the absolute abundance of each unique TCRbeta CDR3 rearrangement, sequence reads were collapsed and filtered. For each sample, productive Simpson clonality was calculated as the square root of Simpson's diversity index across productive rearrangements. Sourced from immuneACCESS, this table was stored by TCRdb with only in-frame sequences that have V and J called. A share of the clones is absent; for the studies checked, an unresolved V gene accounts for under half, and the remainder has no known explanation. The V and J calls and the clone size are those of that table, but D and trimming were determined from the DNA. Recorded for this sample are 120,000 to 150,000 clones; roughly 89% of them occurred a single time. Clones ranked in the top ten supply under 7% of the sample.

A remark on this clone: Its antigen is currently not known. Within one base of it there is no much larger clone, and no base qualities were kept.

Enrolling through a virtual design, the prospective study's participants ranged in age from roughly 18 to 100 years and lived across 24 United States geographic areas. To assign participants to cohorts, the prospective study relied on clinical history that participants themselves reported in a screening survey and a study questionnaire. Exposed participants were defined as having been in contact with someone with a PCR-confirmed or clinician-diagnosed COVID-19 case within 2 weeks of study entry. Mobile phlebotomists in the prospective study collected whole blood, serum and a nasopharyngeal or oropharyngeal swab from every participant. Prospective study participants could optionally give additional blood draws and questionnaires over a roughly 2-month period. Before DNA extraction, blood samples from the prospective study were shipped at room temperature or frozen. V is trimmed back by 4 bases and J by 0 bases, and the junction contains 20 bases that no gene match accounts for. The germline V gene (reference sequence) specifies SGHKS as CDR1 and YYEKEE as CDR2. From its cysteine to its phenylalanine, the CDR3 spans 20 amino acids. The read is trimmed to its CDR3 DNA, 60 bases read in frame from base 1.

The specimen was PBMCs or T cells enriched from blood (not recorded which). The TCR was taken from a woman aged 45-60 years who had been exposed to COVID-19. The V and J genes are TRBV5-5 and TRBJ1-1; 8 junctional bases match TRBD1. The nucleotides read TGTGCCAGCAGCCTGATGTGGGCTGTCAGGGGGCCGGGGATGAACACTGAAGCTTTCTTT. The encoded protein is CASSLMWAVRGPGMNTEAFF.